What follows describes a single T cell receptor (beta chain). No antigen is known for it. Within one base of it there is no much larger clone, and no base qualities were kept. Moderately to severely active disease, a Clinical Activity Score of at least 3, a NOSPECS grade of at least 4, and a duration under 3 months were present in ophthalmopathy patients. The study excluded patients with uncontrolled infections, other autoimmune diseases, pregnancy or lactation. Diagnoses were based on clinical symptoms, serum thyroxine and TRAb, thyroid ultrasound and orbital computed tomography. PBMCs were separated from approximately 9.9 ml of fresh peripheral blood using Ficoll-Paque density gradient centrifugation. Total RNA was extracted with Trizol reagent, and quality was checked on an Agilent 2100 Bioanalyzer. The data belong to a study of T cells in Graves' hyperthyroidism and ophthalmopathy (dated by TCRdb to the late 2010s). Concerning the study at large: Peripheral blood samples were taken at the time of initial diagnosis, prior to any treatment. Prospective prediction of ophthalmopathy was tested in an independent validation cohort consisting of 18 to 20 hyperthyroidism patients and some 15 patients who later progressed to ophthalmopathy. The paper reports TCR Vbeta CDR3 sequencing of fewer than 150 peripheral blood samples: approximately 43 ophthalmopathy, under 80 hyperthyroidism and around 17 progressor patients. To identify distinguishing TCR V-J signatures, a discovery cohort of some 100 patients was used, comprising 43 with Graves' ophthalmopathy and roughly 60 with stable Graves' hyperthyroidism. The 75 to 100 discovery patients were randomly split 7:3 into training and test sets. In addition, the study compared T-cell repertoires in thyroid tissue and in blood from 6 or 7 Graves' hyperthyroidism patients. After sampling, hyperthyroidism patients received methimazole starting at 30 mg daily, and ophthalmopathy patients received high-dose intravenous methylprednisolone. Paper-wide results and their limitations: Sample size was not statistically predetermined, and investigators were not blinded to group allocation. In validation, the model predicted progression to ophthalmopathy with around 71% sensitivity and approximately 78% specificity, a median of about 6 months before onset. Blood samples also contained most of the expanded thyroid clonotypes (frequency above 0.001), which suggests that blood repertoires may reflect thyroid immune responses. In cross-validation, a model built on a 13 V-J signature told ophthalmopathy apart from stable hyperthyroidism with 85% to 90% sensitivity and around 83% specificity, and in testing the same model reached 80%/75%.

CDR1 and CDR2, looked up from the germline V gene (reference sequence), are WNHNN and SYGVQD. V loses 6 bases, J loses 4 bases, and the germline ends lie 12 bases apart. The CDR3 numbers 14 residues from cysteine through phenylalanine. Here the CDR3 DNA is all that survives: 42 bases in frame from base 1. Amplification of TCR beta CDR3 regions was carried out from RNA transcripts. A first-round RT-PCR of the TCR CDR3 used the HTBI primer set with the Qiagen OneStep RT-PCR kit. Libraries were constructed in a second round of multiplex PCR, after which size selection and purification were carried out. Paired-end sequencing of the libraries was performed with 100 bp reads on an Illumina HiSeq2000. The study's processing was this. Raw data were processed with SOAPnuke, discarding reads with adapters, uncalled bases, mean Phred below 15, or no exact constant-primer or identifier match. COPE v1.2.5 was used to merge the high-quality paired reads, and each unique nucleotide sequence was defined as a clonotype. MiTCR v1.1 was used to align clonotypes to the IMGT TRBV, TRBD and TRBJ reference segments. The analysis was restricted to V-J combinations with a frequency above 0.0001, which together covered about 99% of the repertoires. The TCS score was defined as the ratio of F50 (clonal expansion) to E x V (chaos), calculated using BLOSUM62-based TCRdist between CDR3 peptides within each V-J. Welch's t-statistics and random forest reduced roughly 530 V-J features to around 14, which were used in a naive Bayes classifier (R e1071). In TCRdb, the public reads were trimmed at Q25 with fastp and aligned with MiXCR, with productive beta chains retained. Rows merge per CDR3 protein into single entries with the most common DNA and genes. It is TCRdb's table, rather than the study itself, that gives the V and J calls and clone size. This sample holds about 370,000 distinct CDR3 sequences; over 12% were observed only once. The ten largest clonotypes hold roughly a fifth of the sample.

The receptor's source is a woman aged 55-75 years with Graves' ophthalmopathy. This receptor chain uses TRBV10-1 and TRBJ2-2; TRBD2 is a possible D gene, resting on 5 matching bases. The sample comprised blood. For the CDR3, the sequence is CASSARRGTGELFF. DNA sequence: TGCGCCAGCAGCGCACGCCGGGGCACCGGGGAGCTGTTTTTT.